A single sample gave rise to the 25 T cell receptor beta chains below, sequenced in a study of blood T cell repertoires in COVID-19. Produced via immunoSEQ multiplex PCR; TCRdb's table is partial and in-frame only. The sample includes some 210,000 clones, around 91% of them seen just once. Sequencing was carried out using peripheral blood. The receptor source for this set is a woman between 35 and 50 years old with acute or convalescent COVID-19.

The V and J genes are TRBV18 and TRBJ1-1; D gene uncertain. This CDR3 is built from 13 residues. The V gene's germline CDR1 is KGHSH and CDR2 LQKENI. The ends were cut back, 2 bases at V and 2 bases at J, with 6 bases in the middle. DNA of the CDR3: TGTGCCAGCTCACCATCCATTAACACTGAAGCTTTCTTT. Its translation: CASSPSINTEAFF.

V usage is TRBV6-5 and J usage is TRBJ1-1, with unresolved D. V was clipped by 0 bases and J by 4 bases, with 9 bases between them. The CDR3 has 14 amino acids. Germline CDR1 and CDR2: MNHEY and SVGAGI. The CDR3 spells CASSYSSGGTEAFF. DNA for the CDR3: TGTGCCAGCAGTTACTCAAGTGGAGGCACTGAAGCTTTCTTT.

J is TRBJ2-7 and V is TRBV23-1; 9 positions match TRBD2. TRBV23-1 is recorded as an ORF, its role being uncertain. The V segment lost 6 bases and the J segment 5 bases; nucleotides outside the gene matches: 8. The CDR3 totals 14 residues. The chain's CDR3 is CASSPHRTSDEQYV. CDR3 bases: TGCGCCAGCAGCCCCCACCGGACTAGCGACGAGCAGTACGTC.

The rearrangement joins TRBV23-1 to TRBJ2-7; TRBD2 is a possible D gene (8 bases). TRBV23-1 belongs to the ORF category, with a function that is uncertain. This CDR3 is built from 15 residues. Trimming removed 8 bases at V and 7 bases at J, with 24 bases between. CDR3 amino acids: CASPPREGAYPEQYV. The CDR3 DNA follows: TGCGCCAGCCCACCTCGGGAGGGGGCCTACCCTGAGCAGTACGTC.

The chain has TRBV7-9 and TRBJ1-2; D gene unclear. Germline-derived CDR1 and CDR2 are SEHNR and FQNEAQ (reference sequence). Trimming stripped 1 base from V and 4 bases from J, with 10 bases between. There are 14 residues in the CDR3. CDR3 amino acids: CASSLGPPGYGYTF. The CDR3 nucleotides read TGTGCCAGCAGCTTAGGACCGCCGGGCTATGGCTACACCTTC.

This clone was recorded once. The chain couples TRBV6-1 to TRBJ1-2, with D maybe TRBD1 (6 bases). The CDR3 consists of 14 residues. Per the germline V gene, CDR1 is MNHNS and CDR2 is SASEGT. V was clipped by 2 bases and J by 4 bases, with 11 bases between them. The CDR3 nucleotides are TGTGCCAGCAGTGAATCAGACAGGCTCTATGGCTACACCTTC. This codes for CASSESDRLYGYTF.

The chain carries TRBV21-1 and TRBJ2-7; the table's D call, TRBD1, was not checked against the DNA. TRBV21-1 is listed as a pseudogene. The CDR3 has 17 residues. This CDR3 is CASSKGGGTESSYEQYV. For the CDR3, the DNA is TGTGCCAGCAGCAAAGGGGGCGGGACAGAGAGCTCCTACGAGCAGTACGTC.

This chain uses TRBV21-1 with TRBJ2-3; the table's D gene call, TRBD2, was not cross checked with the DNA. TRBV21-1 has pseudogene status. This CDR3 region has 16 residues. The CDR3 sequence: CASSTRRGGRADTQYF. The DNA for the CDR3 is TGTGCCAGCAGCACCCGCCGCGGAGGGAGGGCAGATACGCAGTATTTT.

This sequence joins TRBV9 and TRBJ2-7; D gene unclear. This CDR3 contains 13 residues. In germline, CDR1 is SGDLS, CDR2 YYNGEE. With 0 bases removed from V and 6 bases from J, the gap between germline ends came to 10 bases. The CDR3 sequence: CASSVDGGSEQYV. CDR3 DNA: TGTGCCAGCAGCGTAGATGGTGGTAGCGAGCAGTACGTC.

V is TRBV2 and J is TRBJ2-1, with 12 bases matching TRBD2. The V segment lost 6 bases and the J segment 8 bases; nucleotides outside the gene matches: 5. This CDR3 is built from 14 residues. Germline-derived CDR1 and CDR2 are SNHLY and FYNNEI. CDR3: CASRRTSGAHEQFF. DNA for the CDR3: TGTGCCAGCAGGAGGACTAGCGGGGCACATGAGCAGTTCTTC. Full variable domain (remainder filled in from reference TRBV2 and TRBJ2-1): EPEVTQTPSHQVTQMGQEVILRCVPISNHLYFYWYRQILGQKVEFLVSFYNNEISEKSEIFDDQFSVERPDGSNFTLKIRSTKLEDSAMYFCASRRTSGAHEQFFGPGTRLTVL.

The chain recombines TRBV4-2 with TRBJ1-4, with 7 bases matching TRBD1. Germline loops: CDR1 LGHNA, CDR2 YNFKEQ. After removal of 1 base from V and 7 bases from J, the junction contained 12 bases not matched to a gene. This CDR3 has 17 amino acids. DNA of the CDR3: TGTGCCAGCAGCCAAGGGGTTGAGGCAGGGGGTATTGAAAAACTGTTTTTT. Its protein product is CASSQGVEAGGIEKLFF.

This rearrangement joins TRBV4-2 to TRBJ2-1; 12 nucleotides line up with TRBD2. Trimming took 3 bases from V and 7 from J; bases not matched to a gene: 7. Germline V gives CDR1 LGHNA, CDR2 YNFKEQ. This CDR3 contains 16 residues. In nucleotides, the CDR3 is TGTGCCAGCAGCCACCCTAGCGGGGGGGCCGTAAATGAGCAGTTCTTC. This gives the protein CASSHPSGGAVNEQFF.

The rearrangement links TRBV5-8 to TRBJ1-1; tentatively, D is TRBD1 (5 bases). CDR1 and CDR2 (germline): SGHTS, YDEGEE. CDR3 size: 12 residues. V shed 4 bases and J shed 6 bases, with 10 bases lying between them. The CDR3 reads CASSTRQPEAFF. CDR3 DNA: TGTGCCAGCAGCACCCGACAGCCTGAAGCTTTCTTT.

The J gene is TRBJ2-1, the V gene TRBV4-1; D possibly corresponds to TRBD1 (6 bases). From germline, CDR1 is MGHRA and CDR2 YSYEKL. Trimming took 6 bases from V and 2 from J, leaving 14 bases between them. The CDR3 is 15 residues long. CDR3 sequence (DNA): TGCGCCAGCAGGTACAGGGAACAGACCTACAATGAGCAGTTCTTC. Amino acid sequence: CASRYREQTYNEQFF.

The table lists this clone with many counts. The chain employs TRBV30 and TRBJ1-5, with D possibly matching TRBD1 (5 bases). The V gene lost 0 bases and the J gene lost 8 bases, with 11 bases spanning the gap. CDR3 length equals 13 residues. The germline CDR1 and CDR2 sequences are GTSNPN and SVGIG (reference sequence). This CDR3 reads CAWSVQGGEPQHF. The CDR3 coding sequence is TGTGCCTGGAGTGTACAAGGAGGGGAGCCCCAGCATTTT.

The rearrangement uses TRBV27 and TRBJ1-2, with a possible D match to TRBD1 (6 bases). The CDR3 spans 14 residues. Trimming left V 5 bases short and J 8 bases short, with 18 bases between. Looked up from germline, CDR1 is MNHEY and CDR2 is SMNVEV (reference sequence). The CDR3 region has the DNA TGTGCCAGCAGTCCCTCCGGGGGGGCTCGAGGCTACACCTTC. This gives the protein CASSPSGGARGYTF.

The chain carries TRBV6-2 or TRBV6-3 and TRBJ1-6; TRBD1 matches at 7 bases. The V segment lost 0 bases and the J segment 9 bases; nucleotides outside the gene matches: 5. Germline CDR1 MNHEY, CDR2 SVGEGT. The CDR3 covers 15 residues. The CDR3 DNA reads TGTGCCAGCAGTTACTCGACAGGGCAGGGTTCACCCCTCCACTTT. Its protein product is CASSYSTGQGSPLHF.

The chain has TRBV5-1 and TRBJ2-3, with 11 nucleotides matching TRBD2. The germline V gene has CDR1 SGHRS and CDR2 YFSETQ. The J segment lost 0 bases and the V segment lost 0 bases, leaving 6 bases of the junction unmatched. There are 18 residues in the CDR3. CDR3 nucleotides: TGCGCCAGCAGCTTGGGACTAGCGGGGCTTGCTAGCACAGATACGCAGTATTTT. It codes for CASSLGLAGLASTDTQYF. Drawing the rest from reference TRBV5-1 and TRBJ2-3, the complete variable domain is KAGVTQTPRYLIKTRGQQVTLSCSPISGHRSVSWYQQTPGQGLQFLFEYFSETQRNKGNFPGRFSGRQFSNSRSEMNVSTLELGDSALYLCASSLGLAGLASTDTQYFGPGTRLTVL.

The chain couples TRBV3-1 (or the pseudogene TRBV3-2) to TRBJ1-2, with D possibly TRBD1 on 6 matching bases. CDR3 length equals 13 residues. CDR1 LGHDT and CDR2 YNNKEL come from the germline V gene (reference sequence). V lost 4 bases and J 5 bases, leaving 11 bases between the germline ends. The CDR3 reads CASSLRQVYGYTF. CDR3 DNA sequence: TGTGCCAGCAGCCTCAGACAGGTTTATGGCTACACCTTC.

A single count supports this clone. The chain carries TRBV5-1 and TRBJ1-4; a weak D match, TRBD1 (5 bases). Germline V CDR1 and CDR2: SGHRS, YFSETQ. The V and J ends lost 4 bases and 13 bases respectively, with 11 bases between them. The CDR3 sequence is 11 residues long. The CDR3 sequence is CASSPGKGLFF. CDR3 DNA sequence: TGCGCCAGCAGCCCAGGGAAGGGACTGTTTTTT.

This chain joins TRBV11-2 and TRBJ1-1; maybe TRBD1 (5 bases). CDR3 length equals 17 residues. The V and J ends lost 5 bases and 0 bases respectively, with 19 bases between them. Per the germline V gene, CDR1 is SGHAT and CDR2 is FQNNGV. Here the CDR3 DNA reads TGTGCCAGCAGCGCGGGGGAGGGTAGAGTCATGAACACTGAAGCTTTCTTT. It is translated as CASSAGEGRVMNTEAFF.

The chain joins TRBV6-1 to TRBJ2-7; TRBD1 is a possible D gene (5 bases). Trimming pared 1 base from V and 6 bases from J, leaving 10 bases between. CDR1 MNHNS and CDR2 SASEGT come from the germline V gene. CDR3 size: 13 residues. The CDR3 DNA sequence: TGTGCCAGCAGTGAAGGGTGGGGCGGCGAGCAGTACGTC. This translates into CASSEGWGGEQYV.

This sequence joins TRBV4-2 and TRBJ1-1, with D unresolved. The CDR3 is 15 residues long. From germline, CDR1 is LGHNA and CDR2 YNFKEQ. V gave up 6 bases and J gave up 6 bases, with 20 bases separating them. CDR3 bases: TGTGCCAGCAGGCGATTCCAGCGGGCCGGGTCTGAAGCTTTCTTT. Translating gives CASRRFQRAGSEAFF.

The V call is TRBV25-1, the J call TRBJ2-3, with D possibly TRBD1 on 6 matching bases. There are 13 residues in the CDR3. The germline CDR1 and CDR2 sequences are MGHDK and SYGVNS. Trimming took 8 bases from V and 2 from J, leaving 11 bases between them. The CDR3 here is CASGTTTTDTQYF. CDR3 bases: TGTGCCAGCGGGACAACAACCACAGATACGCAGTATTTT.

The chain links TRBV18 to TRBJ1-3; D is undetermined. The CDR3 has 15 residues. Trimming cost V 3 bases and J 0 bases, with 9 bases left between them. Per the germline V gene, CDR1 is KGHSH and CDR2 is LQKENI. As DNA, the CDR3 is TGTGCCAGCTCACCCACAGTCGTCTCTGGAAACACCATATATTTT. Translated, it gives CASSPTVVSGNTIYF.